This T cell receptor beta chain was retrieved from a study of cytomegalovirus exposure and HLA in healthy donors. This clone was observed once. Its antigen is unknown. This sample also contains other DNA sequences that code for the same CDR3. This CDR3 has 13 amino acids. Germline assignment: CDR1 SEHNR and CDR2 FQNEAQ (reference sequence). Trimming removed 1 base at V and 1 base at J, with 4 bases between. The study ran its PCR with 60 Vbeta and 13 Jbeta primers. TCRdb's table, derived via immunoSEQ multiplex PCR, lists solely in-frame clones and lacks some. The data contain 95,000 to 150,000 clones, around 65% of them singletons. Findings of the study overall: With DRB1 most and HLA-C fewest, TCR association rates differed between HLA loci in a later analysis.

The V gene is TRBV7-9, the J gene TRBJ1-1; D is uncertain. Sequences were obtained from PBMCs. The TCR was taken from a man between 18 and 35 years old in good health and CMV-seronegative. CDR3 sequence: CASSLERNTEAFF. The CDR3 nucleotides are TGTGCCAGCAGCTTAGAGAGGAACACTGAAGCTTTCTTT. The whole variable domain, remainder taken from reference TRBV7-9 and TRBJ1-1, is DTGVSQNPRHKITKRGQNVTFRCDPISEHNRLYWYRQTLGQGPEFLTYFQNEAQLEKSRLLSDRFSAERPKGSFSTLEIQRTEQGDSAMYLCASSLERNTEAFFGQGTRLTVV.